This entry describes one T cell receptor (beta chain). What it binds is unknown. With the Oncomine TCR Beta short-read assay, DNA from cultured CD4+ T cells was sequenced. TCRdb ran MiXCR on the PCR reads and lists one entry per CDR3 protein. Of 23,000 or so distinct CDR3 sequences detected, roughly 62% appear once; the ten largest clones hold roughly 22%. This sample was included in a study of vaccination and CD4 T cells after COVID-19. On the study more broadly: The authors used overlapping spike peptides from SARS-CoV-2, HCoV-NL63, HCoV-OC43 and HCoV-229E to stimulate cells.

Trimming removed 5 bases from V and 4 bases from J, with 11 bases in between. Germline V lookup: CDR1 DFQATT, CDR2 SNEGSKA (reference sequence). The CDR3 length is 12 residues. Treatment indicated: 10-day PBMC culture with coronavirus spike peptide pools or control peptides (ViraFEST assay). Antigen-specific T cell expansion with peptide pools preceded TCR sequencing in the ViraFEST approach. Days 3 and 7 saw half the medium swapped for fresh IL-2 medium. This material consisted of CD4+ T cells from blood, cultured in vitro, taken after SARS-CoV-2 vaccination. The TCR was taken from a human donor who received a COVID-19 vaccine. This rearrangement joins TRBV20-1 to TRBJ1-2; no clear D gene. In DNA, the CDR3 is TGCAGTGCTCGCGGGCAACTCTATGGCTACACCTTC. Its translation is CSARGQLYGYTF.